The rows below give T cell receptor beta chains drawn from one sample of a study of blood T cell repertoires in COVID-19. Profiling relied on immunoSEQ multiplex PCR, and the TCRdb table lists in-frame clones only, not all of them. The data contain 100,000 to 150,000 clones, roughly 80% of them singletons. The sequencing input was peripheral blood. The source of these receptors is a man between 60 and 75 years old with acute or convalescent COVID-19. The CDR3 runs from the conserved cysteine through the conserved F or W. A D gene is named only where the DNA matches it firmly. Clone size, where shown, is once, few, many, or a class for clones that have expanded.

clone_size j_call d_call v_call cdr3_nt cdr3_aa
once TRBJ1-6 NA TRBV19 TGTGCCAGTAGTAAGGGGCCTTATAATTCACCCCTCCACTTT CASSKGPYNSPLHF
NA TRBJ2-1 NA TRBV7-9 TGTGCCAGCACCCAGATGAAGAAGAACTACAATGAGCAGTTCTTC CASTQMKKNYNEQFF
few TRBJ2-1 TRBD2 TRBV7-3 TGTGCCAGCAGCTTAAATAATCGAGTAGCGGGGGGTCTCTACAATGAGCAGTTCTTC CASSLNNRVAGGLYNEQFF
few TRBJ1-1 TRBD1 TRBV3-1/TRBV3-2 TGTGCCAGCAAAGACAGGGGGCTTCTTGCTGAAGCTTTCTTT CASKDRGLLAEAFF
NA TRBJ2-5 NA TRBV29-1 TGCAGCGTTGGGGCAGAAGAGACCCAGTACTTC CSVGAEETQYF
NA TRBJ2-7 TRBD1 TRBV2 TGTGCCAGCAGTCACGGACAGGGGCTCCACGAGCAGTACTTC CASSHGQGLHEQYF
NA TRBJ2-5 TRBD2 TRBV7-3 TGTGCCAGCAGCCCAGCGGGGGGAAGAGAGACCCAGTACTTC CASSPAGGRETQYF
NA TRBJ1-4 NA TRBV9 TGTGCCAGCAGCTCCCCCCGGGGGAGGGGTGAAAAACTGTTTTTT CASSSPRGRGEKLFF
few TRBJ1-6 NA TRBV6-1 TGTGCCAGCAGTGAAGGGACAGTGGGCTCACCCCTCCACTTT CASSEGTVGSPLHF
NA TRBJ2-7 NA TRBV27 TGTGCCAGCAGTTTATCAGGCCGGGTGGGTGCCGAGCAGTACTTC CASSLSGRVGAEQYF
NA TRBJ1-2 NA TRBV25-1 TGTGCCAGCAGTGTCGGACAGTATGGCTACACCTTC CASSVGQYGYTF
medium-sized TRBJ2-7 NA TRBV11-2 TGTGCCAGCAGCTTAGCCCCCAGTTCCTACGAGCAGTACTTC CASSLAPSSYEQYF
NA TRBJ1-4 TRBD1 TRBV29-1 TGCAGCGCCTTCGGACAGGGGGATGGTTATAGTGGAAAACTGTTTTTT CSAFGQGDGYSGKLFF
once TRBJ2-2 TRBD1 TRBV5-1 TGCGCCAGCAGGGGACAGGGGGTACACCGGGAGCTGTTTTTT CASRGQGVHRELFF
NA TRBJ2-2 NA TRBV19 TGTGCCAGTAGAACGGGTTTGAACACCGGGGAGCTGTTTTTT CASRTGLNTGELFF
NA TRBJ1-2 NA TRBV29-1 TGCAGCACCCGACACGAATTTAACTATGGCTACACCTTC CSTRHEFNYGYTF
NA TRBJ1-2 NA TRBV19 TGTGCCAGTAGTACCCCTCGGGACAACCAAGGTTCGTCCTTC CASSTPRDNQGSSF
NA TRBJ2-2 NA TRBV5-1 TGCGCCAGCAGCCTGCAAGGGAGCACCGGGGAGCTGTTTTTT CASSLQGSTGELFF
NA TRBJ1-2 NA TRBV2 TGTGCCAGCAGTGAACTCCACCCGACTATGGGCTACACCTTC CASSELHPTMGYTF
NA TRBJ2-5 TRBD1 TRBV5-5 TGTGCCAGCAGCCCTCGACAGGGTCGGGAGACCCAGTACTTC CASSPRQGRETQYF
NA TRBJ2-4 TRBD1 TRBV12-3/TRBV12-4 TGTGCCAGCAGCCCCGGGACAGAAAACATTCAGTACTTC CASSPGTENIQYF
NA TRBJ2-3 TRBD1 TRBV18 TGTGCCAGCTCACCGGCGACAGGGCTTAGCACAGATACGCAGTATTTT CASSPATGLSTDTQYF
NA TRBJ2-7 NA TRBV6-5 TGTGCCAGCAGTTACTCGTCGCGGGTCTACGAGCAGTACTTC CASSYSSRVYEQYF
NA TRBJ2-7 TRBD2 TRBV4-1 TGCGCCAGCAGCCAGGGGACTAGCGGGAACTCCTACGAGCAGTACTTC CASSQGTSGNSYEQYF
few TRBJ1-2 NA TRBV5-1 TGCGCCAGCAGCCCAATATTGGGAGCTAACTATGGCTACACCTTC CASSPILGANYGYTF
NA TRBJ1-2 NA TRBV19 TGTGCCAGTAGTATACCAGGGGACCGCAACTATGGCTACACCTTC CASSIPGDRNYGYTF